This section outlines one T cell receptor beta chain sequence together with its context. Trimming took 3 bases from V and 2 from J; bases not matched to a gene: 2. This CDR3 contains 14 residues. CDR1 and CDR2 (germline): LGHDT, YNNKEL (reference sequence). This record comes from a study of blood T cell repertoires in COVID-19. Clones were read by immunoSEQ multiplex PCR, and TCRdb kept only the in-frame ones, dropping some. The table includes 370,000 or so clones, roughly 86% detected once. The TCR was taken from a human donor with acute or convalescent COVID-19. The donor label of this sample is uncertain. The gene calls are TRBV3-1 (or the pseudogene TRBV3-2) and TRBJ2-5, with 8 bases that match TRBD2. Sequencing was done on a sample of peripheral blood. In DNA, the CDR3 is TGTGCCAGCAGCCACGTAGCGGGGCAAGAGACCCAGTACTTC. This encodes CASSHVAGQETQYF.